The 17 T cell receptor beta chains below come from one sample, sequenced in a study of T cell responses to AZD1222 COVID-19 vaccine. Some clones are missing from TCRdb's copy, which holds only in-frame ones; the method was immunoSEQ multiplex PCR. The sample has tens of thousands of clones, almost 90% seen once. The sequenced sample was peripheral blood, obtained 28 days after the second AZD1222 dose. Receptors originate from an adult who received the AZD1222 COVID-19 vaccine.

This sequence joins TRBV10-3 and TRBJ2-5; perhaps TRBD2 as D (5 bases). V was trimmed by 3 bases and J by 5 bases, leaving 10 bases between them. CDR3 size: 13 residues. Per the germline V gene, CDR1 is ENHRY and CDR2 is SYGVKD. For the CDR3, the DNA is TGTGCCATCAGTGACCCCAAGCGGGAGACCCAGTACTTC. It yields the protein CAISDPKRETQYF.

This chain uses TRBV19 with TRBJ2-1, with 9 bases that match TRBD1. Trimming took 10 bases from V and 7 from J; bases not matched to a gene: 11. Looked up from germline, CDR1 is LNHDA and CDR2 is SQIVND (reference sequence). The length of the CDR3 is 14 residues. In nucleotides, the CDR3 is TGTGCCACCACGAGGACAGGGGCGACTAATGAGCAGTTCTTC. Amino acid sequence: CATTRTGATNEQFF.

The chain has TRBV5-1 and TRBJ2-3; possibly TRBD2 for D (6 bases). The CDR3 totals 16 residues. Germline CDR1 reads SGHRS; CDR2 reads YFSETQ. V was pared by 4 bases and J by 0 bases, with 15 bases between. In DNA, the CDR3 is TGCGCCAGCAGCCGTATCCCCGGGACTAGCACAGATACGCAGTATTTT. It codes for CASSRIPGTSTDTQYF.

In DNA, the CDR3 is TGTGCCAGCAGCTTGGCCTTGGGTGGGGAGAATGAAAAACTGTTTTTT. Its translation: CASSLALGGENEKLFF. The chain joins TRBV7-9 to TRBJ1-4; D not certain. Germline-derived CDR1 and CDR2 are SEHNR and FQNEAQ (reference sequence). V dropped 3 bases and J dropped 5 bases, with 16 bases sitting between them. The CDR3 length is 16 residues.

The chain carries TRBV24-1 and TRBJ2-7, with TRBD1 as a possible D gene (5 bases). This CDR3 has 13 amino acids. Germline V gene sequence: CDR1 KGHDR, CDR2 SFDVKD. With 4 bases removed from V and 5 bases from J, the gap between germline ends came to 11 bases. CDR3 protein: CATSESTVDEQYF. The CDR3 DNA is TGTGCCACCAGTGAGTCGACAGTCGACGAGCAGTACTTC.

V is TRBV6-6 and J is TRBJ2-1, with D perhaps TRBD2 (7 bases). The CDR3 spans 15 residues. CDR1 is MNHNY and CDR2 is SVGAGI in the germline V gene (reference sequence). The V gene lost 1 base and the J gene lost 7 bases, with 14 bases spanning the gap. The CDR3 region has the DNA TGTGCCAGCAGTTACTGGGGGGGCCGAACTAATGAGCAGTTCTTC. Translating it yields CASSYWGGRTNEQFF.

The gene calls are TRBV6-5 and TRBJ2-2; D might be TRBD2 (5 bases). V dropped 6 bases and J dropped 5 bases, with 13 bases sitting between them. This CDR3 is built from 14 residues. The germline CDR1 and CDR2 sequences are MNHEY and SVGAGI. The CDR3 loop reads CASSPGIRTGELFF. In nucleotides, the CDR3 is TGTGCCAGCAGCCCGGGGATAAGGACCGGGGAGCTGTTTTTT.

This clone was detected once. The chain is built from TRBV2 and TRBJ2-7; 10 bases are a match to TRBD2. The CDR3 runs 16 residues. J gave up 4 bases and V 4 bases, and 10 bases lay outside the gene matches. CDR1 and CDR2 from the germline V gene are SNHLY and FYNNEI. The CDR3 nucleotides are TGTGCCAGCAGTGGTAGCGGGGGGCCCACATTTTACGAGCAGTACTTC. This sequence encodes CASSGSGGPTFYEQYF.

CDR3: CASSSGQGKHF. The CDR3, as DNA: TGTGCCAGCAGTTCCGGACAGGGGAAGCATTTT. J is TRBJ1-5 and V is TRBV12-3 or TRBV12-4, with TRBD1 identical over 9 bases. This CDR3 contains 11 residues. V was pared by 4 bases and J by 14 bases, with 3 bases of the junction left unmatched.

This chain links TRBV2 with TRBJ1-4; D remains ambiguous. The CDR3 length is 11 residues. Germline V lookup: CDR1 SNHLY, CDR2 FYNNEI. Trimming took off 2 bases at V and 11 bases at J, with 6 bases between the two ends. As DNA, the CDR3 is TGTGCCAGCAGTGAAACCTCTAAACTGTTTTTT. This codes for CASSETSKLFF. The variable domain in full, with the rest retrieved from reference TRBV2 and TRBJ1-4, is EPEVTQTPSHQVTQMGQEVILRCVPISNHLYFYWYRQILGQKVEFLVSFYNNEISEKSEIFDDQFSVERPDGSNFTLKIRSTKLEDSAMYFCASSETSKLFFGSGTQLSVL.

This chain uses TRBV6-5 with TRBJ2-3; D gene uncertain. V gave up 5 bases and J gave up 6 bases, with 12 bases separating them. Germline-derived CDR1 and CDR2 are MNHEY and SVGAGI. The CDR3 contains 13 residues. The CDR3 loop reads CASSLPHWDTQYF. In DNA, the CDR3 is TGTGCCAGCAGTCTCCCGCACTGGGATACGCAGTATTTT.

V gene TRBV28 combines with J gene TRBJ1-2; D is perhaps TRBD1 (5 bases). The ends were cut back, 5 bases at V and 8 bases at J, with 24 bases in the middle. Per the germline V gene, CDR1 is MDHEN and CDR2 is SYDVKM. The CDR3 sequence is 16 residues long. Here the CDR3 reads CASSPQGAASMNGYTF. The DNA for the CDR3 is TGTGCCAGCAGTCCCCAAGGGGCAGCGTCTATGAACGGCTACACCTTC.

J is TRBJ1-5 and V is TRBV7-2; D remains unclear. With 4 bases removed from V and 0 bases from J, the gap between germline ends came to 7 bases. The V gene's germline CDR1 is SGHTA and CDR2 FQGNSA. The CDR3 extends over 14 amino acids. CDR3 in amino acids: CASSSFLSNQPQHF. The CDR3 DNA sequence: TGTGCCAGCAGCTCCTTTCTTAGCAATCAGCCCCAGCATTTT.

The V gene is TRBV5-4, the J gene TRBJ2-5; 11 bases fit TRBD2. Trimming took 5 bases from V and 5 from J; bases not matched to a gene: 11. Germline CDR1 reads SGHNT; CDR2 reads YYREEE (reference sequence). This CDR3 region has 16 residues. In DNA, the CDR3 is TGTGCCAGCAGTCCCCGACTAGCGGGGCGGGGGGAGACCCAGTACTTC. It is translated as CASSPRLAGRGETQYF. Based on the CDR3 plus reference TRBV5-4 and TRBJ2-5, the full variable domain is ETGVTQSPTHLIKTRGQQVTLRCSSQSGHNTVSWYQQALGQGPQFIFQYYREEENGRGNFPPRFSGLQFPNYSSELNVNALELDDSALYLCASSPRLAGRGETQYFGPGTRLLVL.

The chain has TRBV15 and TRBJ1-1; 8 bases are a match to TRBD1. Germline V gene sequence: CDR1 LNHNV, CDR2 YYDKDF (reference sequence). The CDR3 spans 14 residues. Trimming took 5 bases from V and 11 from J; bases not matched to a gene: 13. Written as DNA, the CDR3 is TGTGCCACCAGCCCAGGGGGCGAGGGGACGAAGGCTTTCTTT. Translation: CATSPGGEGTKAFF.

The rearrangement uses TRBV9 and TRBJ2-1; D tentatively fits TRBD1 or TRBD2 (6 bases each). V gave up 7 bases and J gave up 8 bases, with 7 bases separating them. Germline CDR1 and CDR2: SGDLS and YYNGEE. The CDR3 has 10 residues. The CDR3 DNA reads TGTGCCAGCGGGGGGCATGAGCAGTTCTTC. Protein product: CASGGHEQFF.

The gene calls are TRBV30 and TRBJ2-6, with TRBD1 matching 7 bases. CDR1 GTSNPN and CDR2 SVGIG come from the germline V gene (reference sequence). V shed 8 bases and J 0 bases; nucleotides not matched to a gene: 4. The CDR3 totals 14 residues. As DNA, the CDR3 is TGTGCCGGGGACAGAAACTCTGGGGCCAACGTCCTGACTTTC. This translates into CAGDRNSGANVLTF.